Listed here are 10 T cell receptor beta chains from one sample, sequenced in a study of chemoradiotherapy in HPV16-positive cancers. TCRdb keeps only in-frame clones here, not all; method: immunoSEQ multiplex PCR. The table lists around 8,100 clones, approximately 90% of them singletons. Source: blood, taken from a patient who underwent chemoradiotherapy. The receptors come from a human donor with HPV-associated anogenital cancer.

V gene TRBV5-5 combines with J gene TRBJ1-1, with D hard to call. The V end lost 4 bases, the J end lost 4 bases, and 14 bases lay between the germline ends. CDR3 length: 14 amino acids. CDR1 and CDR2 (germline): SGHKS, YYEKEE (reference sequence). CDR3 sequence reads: CASSIPTTGTEAFF. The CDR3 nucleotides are TGTGCCAGCAGCATCCCTACAACGGGCACTGAAGCTTTCTTT.

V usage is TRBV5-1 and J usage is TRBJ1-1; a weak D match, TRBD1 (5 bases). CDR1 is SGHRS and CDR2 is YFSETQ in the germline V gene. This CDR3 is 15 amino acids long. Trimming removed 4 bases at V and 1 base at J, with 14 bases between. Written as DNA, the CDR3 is TGCGCCAGCAGCCCTAGTGGGGCTCAGAACACTGAAGCTTTCTTT. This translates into CASSPSGAQNTEAFF.

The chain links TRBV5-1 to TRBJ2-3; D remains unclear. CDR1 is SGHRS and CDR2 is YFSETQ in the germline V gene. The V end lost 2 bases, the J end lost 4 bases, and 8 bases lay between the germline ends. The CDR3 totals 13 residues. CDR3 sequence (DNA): TGCGCCAGCAGCTTTCTTACCGCAGATACGCAGTATTTT. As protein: CASSFLTADTQYF.

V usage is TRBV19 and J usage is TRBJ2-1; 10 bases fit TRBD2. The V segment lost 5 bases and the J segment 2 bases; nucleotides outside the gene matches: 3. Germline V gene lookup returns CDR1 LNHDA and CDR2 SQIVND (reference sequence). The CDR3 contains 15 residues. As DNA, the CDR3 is TGTGCCAGTAGTCCTCTAGCGGGGGCCTACAATGAGCAGTTCTTC. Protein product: CASSPLAGAYNEQFF.

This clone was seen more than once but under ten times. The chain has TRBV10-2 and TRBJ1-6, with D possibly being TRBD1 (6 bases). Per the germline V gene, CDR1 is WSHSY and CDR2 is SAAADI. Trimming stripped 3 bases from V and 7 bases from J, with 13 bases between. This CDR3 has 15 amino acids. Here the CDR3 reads CASSELGGRNSPLHF. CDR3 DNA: TGCGCCAGCAGTGAACTAGGGGGACGGAATTCACCCCTCCACTTT.

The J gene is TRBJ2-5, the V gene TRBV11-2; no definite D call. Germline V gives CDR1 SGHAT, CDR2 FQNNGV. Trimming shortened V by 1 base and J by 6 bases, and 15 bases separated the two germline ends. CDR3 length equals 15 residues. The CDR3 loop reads CASSLVSGWGKTQYF. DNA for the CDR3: TGTGCCAGCAGCTTAGTTTCAGGATGGGGAAAGACCCAGTACTTC.

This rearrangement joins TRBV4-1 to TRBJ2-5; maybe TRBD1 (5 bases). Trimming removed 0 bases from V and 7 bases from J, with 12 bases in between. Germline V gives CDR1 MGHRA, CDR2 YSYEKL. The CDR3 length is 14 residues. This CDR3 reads CASSQEPAGMTQYF. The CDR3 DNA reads TGCGCCAGCAGCCAAGAACCGGCAGGGATGACCCAGTACTTC.

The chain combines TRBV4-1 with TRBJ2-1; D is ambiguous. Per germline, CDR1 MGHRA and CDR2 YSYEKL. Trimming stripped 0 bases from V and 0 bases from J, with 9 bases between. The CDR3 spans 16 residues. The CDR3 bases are TGCGCCAGCAGCCAAGATTCTGGAAGCTCCTACAATGAGCAGTTCTTC. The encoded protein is CASSQDSGSSYNEQFF.

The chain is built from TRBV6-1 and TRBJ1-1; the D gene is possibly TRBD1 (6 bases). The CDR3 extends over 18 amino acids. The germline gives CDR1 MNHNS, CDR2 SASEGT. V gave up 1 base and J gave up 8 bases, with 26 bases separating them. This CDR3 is CASSEGPPPGRPGTEAFF. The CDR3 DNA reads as TGTGCCAGCAGTGAAGGACCCCCACCCGGAAGACCCGGGACAGAAGCTTTCTTT.

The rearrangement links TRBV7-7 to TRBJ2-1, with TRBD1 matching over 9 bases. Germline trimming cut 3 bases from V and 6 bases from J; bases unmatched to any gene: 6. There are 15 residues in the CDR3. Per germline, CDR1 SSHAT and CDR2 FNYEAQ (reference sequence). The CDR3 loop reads CASSFGTGMSNEQFF. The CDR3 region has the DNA TGTGCCAGCAGCTTTGGGACAGGGATGAGCAATGAGCAGTTCTTC. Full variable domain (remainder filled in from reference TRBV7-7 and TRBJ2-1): GAGVSQSPRYKVTKRGQDVTLRCDPISSHATLYWYQQALGQGPEFLTYFNYEAQPDKSGLPSDRFSAERPEGSISTLTIQRTEQRDSAMYRCASSFGTGMSNEQFFGPGTRLTVL.